This TCR beta chain was documented in a study of shared clonotypes between healthy human individuals (dated by TCRdb to about 2020). For the wider study: The cohort comprised a couple of women and a few men aged 18 to 49 years. Per donor, three plates each were used for CD4 naive and CD4 memory, two for CD8 naive, and one for CD8 memory. To estimate repertoire size and how much clonotype sharing occurs between individuals, the study deeply sequenced the blood TCR repertoires of roughly 5 healthy adults. Libraries were prepared and TCR repertoires were sequenced by different laboratories using diverse techniques, in order to increase sequencing depth and limit assay-specific biases. Each donor's leukapheresis produced roughly between roughly 0.9 and 8.9 billion PBMCs.

Worth noting for this clone: The specificity of this receptor is unknown. Base qualities are not recorded, but no much larger clone differs from it by a single base.

CD8 naive samples were CD45RO-negative cells positively selected for CCR7, giving a CD45RA+CCR7+ population that excluded TemRA cells. The donors were healthy, HIV-negative adults who had no recently reported acute infections or vaccinations. All donors were Caucasian adults living in Nashville, Tennessee, USA. Blood was obtained by leukapheresis, after which PBMCs were separated by Ficoll-Histopaque density gradient centrifugation and cryopreserved in liquid nitrogen vapor phase. Purity and quantity of every magnetically sorted T cell population were checked by analytical flow cytometry. Genomic DNA was isolated from each sorted fraction and quantified by UV absorbance on a Nanodrop 2000c. CDR3 length: 13 amino acids, cysteine to phenylalanine. Only the CDR3 region is kept as DNA, spanning 39 bases read in frame from base 1. Clipping removes 0 bases from V and 8 bases from J, with 2 as the unmatched junction base count. The germline V gene encodes CDR1 WNHNN and CDR2 SYGVQD (reference sequence).

Study-wide conclusions, independent of this receptor: Estimated clonotype richness was generally larger for naive than for memory subsets. The genetic and exposure-history diversity represented was limited by the small number of donors. Sampling was restricted to blood, and TCR repertoires in tissue are likely to differ from TCR repertoires in blood. Even with the large sequencing depth, rarefaction of the sorted-subset datasets indicated that sequencing was incomplete. Based on pairwise subsampling, the degree of clonotype sharing among donors was expected to be affected by sequencing depth. Across a few donors, approximately 4.9% of naive CD4, 3% to 4% of naive CD8, roughly 2.2% of memory CD4, and around 0.4% of memory CD8 clonotypes were shared. Clonotypes shared by all four sorted-subset donors showed higher generation probabilities than non-shared clonotypes.

TCR CDR3 regions were amplified from genomic DNA by multiplex PCR using the deep immunoSEQ assay. For each cell subset, the extracted genomic DNA was distributed evenly across all wells of several immunoSEQ 96-well plates, and each plate served as one replicate. Each replicate PCR for sorted subsets received roughly 0.2 ug genomic DNA, equal to tens of thousands of T cell genomes. Purified libraries were quantified with a Qubit 3.0 fluorometer, sized on a Bioanalyzer 2100, and re-quantified with the KAPA Library Quantification kit. Every immunoSEQ 96-well plate was sequenced on a dedicated single-read 150-cycle Illumina NextSeq 550 flow cell. As for the original processing: The immunoSEQ output contained only junctional sequences without quality scores, so filtering could not match that applied to full-length reads. Sequences were annotated with PyIR, a Python wrapper for IgBLAST v1.9, and V/J genes and CDR3 were assigned using IMGT germline references. Reads were filtered out if the reads had weak V/J assignments (E-value above 1e-6), no CDR3, stop codons, out-of-frame junctions, or ambiguous translated residues. V3J clonotypes were defined as sequences sharing an identical inferred V gene, J gene, and CDR3 amino acid sequence. To compute the percentage overlap between repertoires, the number of shared unique clonotypes was divided by the size of the smaller repertoire. RTK rarefaction, the Chao1 estimator, and Recon v2.1 estimates of unobserved clonotypes were used to assess repertoire richness. Generation probabilities for all TCRbeta clonotypes obtained by the gDNA method from several donors were computed using OLGA. In its TCRdb copy, this immuneACCESS table keeps in-frame sequences only and misses some clones. Where compared with another copy, unresolved V genes explain less than half of these, and the others have no known cause. The V and J calls and clone size are taken from that table; D and trimming were inferred from the DNA. Here the sample has approximately 590,000 clones; roughly 95% occur a single time. The top ten clonotypes cover less than 0.13% of the sample.

This receptor was identified in a woman in her thirties in good health. Source material: naive CD8+ T cells sorted from blood. The cell subset or site label here, explained by the study, means: CD45RA+CCR7+. The chain employs TRBV10-1 and TRBJ1-2, with TRBD1 matching 8 junction bases. The DNA sequence follows: TGCGCCAGCAGTGAGTCTACAGGGGGAGGCTACACCTTC. This yields the protein CASSESTGGGYTF.